The present entry profiles one T cell receptor (beta chain) with its context. This clonotype has at least ten counts. What antigen it recognizes has not been identified. It has no much larger one-base neighbor in the sample; base qualities were not kept. This record comes from a study of blood T cells in healthy people across ages (dated by TCRdb to the mid-2010s). Study-wide context: In model experiments, template switching captured roughly one uniquely barcoded TCR beta cDNA molecule for every two T cells. The study measured age-related changes in TCR beta repertoire diversity using deep sequencing normalized with unique cDNA molecular identifiers. Four age groups were formed from the donors: young (average roughly 15 years), middle-aged (approximately 40), aged (approximately 60) and long-lived (roughly 81). To avoid experimental bias, donors of different ages were distributed randomly across sequencing lanes. The study analyzed two additional independent replicas of 1 million unique cDNA reads from the same blood draw for two donors, one aged 18 to 30 and one aged 80 or older. Summary of the overall study and its limitations: The percentage of naive T cells measured by flow cytometry correlated strongly with observed TCR beta diversity. Estimates of total diversity based on one million sequenced T cells were regarded as lower bounds and as underestimates. Observed TCR beta diversity per million T cells fell roughly linearly with age, and a significant reduction was already apparent by age around 40. The long-lived group showed more naive CD4+ T cells, fewer expanded clones and increased TCR diversity than the aged group, suggesting age selection. Because the CMV infection status of the donors was unknown, age-related changes in expanded clonotypes may potentially have been confounded. Conclusive comparison of naive and antigen-experienced compartments was prevented by the profiling of bulk unsorted PBMCs.

Libraries were prepared through 5' RACE. The sequencer listed for this sample is Illumina HiSeq 2500. The second PCR ran for roughly 7 to 11 cycles and used a J-beta primer mix along with a sample-barcoded 5' primer. A unique molecular identifier was introduced onto each TCR beta cDNA molecule by a template-switch 5' adaptor carrying 12 random nucleotides. Each sample yielded at least 2.5 million CDR3-containing paired-end reads. First-strand cDNA was synthesized from all RNA with the Mint cDNA synthesis kit, primed by a TRBC-specific oligonucleotide. After uracil-DNA glycosylase treatment, a first 18-cycle PCR used universal primers M1SS and BC2_uni_R on all cDNA. Under the source paper's analysis protocol: Each sample was normalized by randomly selecting 1 million high-quality reads, each carrying a distinct molecular identifier. Reads with shared molecular identifiers were discarded instead of being binned into consensus sequences. MiTCR, run with a Q25 quality threshold and the strictest error-elimination algorithm, handled CDR3 identification, clonotype clustering and error correction. A nonparametric unseen species model using Euler transformation provided a lower-bound estimate of total TCR beta diversity. The raw public data were reprocessed by TCRdb itself: fastp quality trimming at Q25, MiXCR clonotype calling, in-frame beta chains only. Rows matching on CDR3 protein sequence are summarized as one entry with the most common DNA and genes. TCRdb, rather than the study authors, made the V and J calls. The sample records hundreds of thousands of distinct CDR3 sequences, about a third of which are singletons. The ten largest clones represent over 15% of the sample.

Trimming removed 6 bases from V and 5 bases from J, leaving 15 bases between the germline ends. The CDR3 covers 14 residues, taking in both the cysteine and the phenylalanine. Kept here is only the CDR3 DNA, which spans 42 bases and is read in frame from base 1. Taken from the germline V gene, the CDR1 and CDR2 loops are MNHEY and SVGAGI. The donors were under 40 Caucasian individuals from Russia, aged roughly 6 to 90 years, who were systemically healthy. Each donor gave about 11 milliliters of peripheral blood, drawn into EDTA-treated Vacutainer tubes. Ficoll-Paque density-gradient centrifugation was used to isolate PBMCs, with at least 6.5 million per sample. Total RNA, at least 6 micrograms per sample, was extracted from PBMCs with Trizol reagent. For every donor, an aliquot of PBMCs went through flow cytometry to measure the percentages of naive CD45RAhigh/CD27high T cells.

Sequenced sample: blood. The chain is assembled from TRBV6-5 and TRBJ2-3, and TRBD1 may be the D gene, going by 7 matching bases. This TCR was recovered from a woman of 80 years or more in good health. Donor details come from another sample of the same person, matched by shared clones. The DNA sequence is given as TGTGCCAGCAGGGTTCCAGGGGGAGGAGATACGCAGTATTTT. Translated, it gives CASRVPGGGDTQYF.